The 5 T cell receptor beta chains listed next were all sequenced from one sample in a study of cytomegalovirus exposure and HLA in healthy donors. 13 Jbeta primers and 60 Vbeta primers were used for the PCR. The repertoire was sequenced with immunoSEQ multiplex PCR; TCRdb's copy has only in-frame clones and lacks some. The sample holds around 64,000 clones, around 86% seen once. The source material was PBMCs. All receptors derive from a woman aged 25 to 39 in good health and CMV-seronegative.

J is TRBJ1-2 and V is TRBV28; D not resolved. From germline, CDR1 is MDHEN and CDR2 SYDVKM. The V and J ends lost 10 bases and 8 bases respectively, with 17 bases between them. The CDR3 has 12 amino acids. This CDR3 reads CATAGNYVGYTF. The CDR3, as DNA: TGTGCCACCGCGGGGAACTACGTCGGCTACACCTTC.

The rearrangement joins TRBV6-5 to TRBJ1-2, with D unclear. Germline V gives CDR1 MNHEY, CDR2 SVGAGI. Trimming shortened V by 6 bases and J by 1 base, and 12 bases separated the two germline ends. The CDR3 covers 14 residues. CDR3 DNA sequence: TGTGCCAGCAGCACGGGGTCTAATAACTATGGCTACACCTTC. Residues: CASSTGSNNYGYTF.

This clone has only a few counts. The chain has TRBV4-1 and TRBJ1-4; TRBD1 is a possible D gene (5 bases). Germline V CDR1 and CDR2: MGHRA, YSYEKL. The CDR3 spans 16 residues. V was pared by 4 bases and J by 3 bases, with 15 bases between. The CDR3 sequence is CASSPGRGIANEKLFF. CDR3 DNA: TGCGCCAGCAGCCCGGGGCGGGGCATAGCTAATGAAAAACTGTTTTTT.

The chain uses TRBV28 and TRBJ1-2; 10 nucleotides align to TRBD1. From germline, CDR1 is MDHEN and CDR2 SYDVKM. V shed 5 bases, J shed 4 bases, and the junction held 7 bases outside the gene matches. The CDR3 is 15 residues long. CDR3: CASSPRTGGGYGYTF. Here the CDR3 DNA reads TGTGCCAGCAGTCCTCGGACAGGGGGTGGCTATGGCTACACCTTC.

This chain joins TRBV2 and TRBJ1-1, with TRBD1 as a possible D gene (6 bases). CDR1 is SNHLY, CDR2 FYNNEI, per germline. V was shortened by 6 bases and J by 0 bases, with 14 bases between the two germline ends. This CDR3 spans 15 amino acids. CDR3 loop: CASRDSSLMNTEAFF. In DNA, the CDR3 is TGTGCCAGCAGGGACAGTAGCTTAATGAACACTGAAGCTTTCTTT.